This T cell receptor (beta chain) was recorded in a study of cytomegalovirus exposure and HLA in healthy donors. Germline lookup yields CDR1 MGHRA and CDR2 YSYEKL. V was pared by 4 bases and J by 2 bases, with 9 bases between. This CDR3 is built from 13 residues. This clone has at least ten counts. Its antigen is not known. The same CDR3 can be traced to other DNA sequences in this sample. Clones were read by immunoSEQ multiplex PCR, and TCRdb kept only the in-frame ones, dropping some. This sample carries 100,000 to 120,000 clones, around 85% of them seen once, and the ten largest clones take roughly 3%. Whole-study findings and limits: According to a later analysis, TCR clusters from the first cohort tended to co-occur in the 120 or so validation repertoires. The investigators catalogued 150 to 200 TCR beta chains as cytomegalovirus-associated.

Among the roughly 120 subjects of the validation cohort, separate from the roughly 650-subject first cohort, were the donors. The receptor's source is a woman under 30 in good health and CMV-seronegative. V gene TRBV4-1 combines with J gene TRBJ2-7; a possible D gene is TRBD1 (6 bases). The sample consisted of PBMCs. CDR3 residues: CASSLGGPYEQYF. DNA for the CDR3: TGCGCCAGCAGCCTTGGGGGCCCCTACGAGCAGTACTTC.